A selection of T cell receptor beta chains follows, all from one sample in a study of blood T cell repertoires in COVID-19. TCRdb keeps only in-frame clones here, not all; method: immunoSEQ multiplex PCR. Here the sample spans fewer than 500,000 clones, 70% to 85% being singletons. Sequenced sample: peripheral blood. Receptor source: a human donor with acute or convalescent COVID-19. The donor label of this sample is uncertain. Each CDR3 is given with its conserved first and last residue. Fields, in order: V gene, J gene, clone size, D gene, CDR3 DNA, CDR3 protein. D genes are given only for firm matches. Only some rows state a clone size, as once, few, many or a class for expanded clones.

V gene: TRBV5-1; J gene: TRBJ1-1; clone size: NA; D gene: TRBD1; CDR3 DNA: TGCGCCAGCAGCCCTGGTGGGACAGGCTTAACTGAAGCTTTCTTT; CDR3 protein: CASSPGGTGLTEAFF
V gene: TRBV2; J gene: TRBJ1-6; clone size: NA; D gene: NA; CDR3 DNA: TGTGCCAGCAGTGGGCACCTTAATAATTCACCCCTCCACTTT; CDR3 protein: CASSGHLNNSPLHF
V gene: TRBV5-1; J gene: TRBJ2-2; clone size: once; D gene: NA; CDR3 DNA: TGCGCCAGCAGCTTTCAACTAACGAACACCGGGGAGCTGTTTTTT; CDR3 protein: CASSFQLTNTGELFF
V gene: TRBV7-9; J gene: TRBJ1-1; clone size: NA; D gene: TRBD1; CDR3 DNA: TGTGCCAGCAGCGGTACGTCGCCGGGACAGGGGTACACTGAAGCTTTCTTT; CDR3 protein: CASSGTSPGQGYTEAFF
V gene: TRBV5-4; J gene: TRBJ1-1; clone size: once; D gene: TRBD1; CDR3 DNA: TGTGCCAGCAGCTACGGACAGGGCTTGACTGAAGCTTTCTTT; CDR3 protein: CASSYGQGLTEAFF
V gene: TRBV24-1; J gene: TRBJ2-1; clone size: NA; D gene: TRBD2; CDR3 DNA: TGTGCCACCAGTGACCCGGGACTAGCGAACTACAATGAGCAGTTCTTC; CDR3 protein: CATSDPGLANYNEQFF
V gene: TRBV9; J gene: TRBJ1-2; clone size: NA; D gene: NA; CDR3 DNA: TGTGCCAGCAGCGTAGATTACGGTAACTATGGCTACACCTTC; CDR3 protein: CASSVDYGNYGYTF
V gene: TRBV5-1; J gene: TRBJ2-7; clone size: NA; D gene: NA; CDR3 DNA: TGCGCCAGCAGCTTAGGCAGGGGCGAGCAGTACTTC; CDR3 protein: CASSLGRGEQYF
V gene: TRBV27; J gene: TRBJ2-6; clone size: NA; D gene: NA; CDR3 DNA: TGTGCCAGCAGTTTATGGCGGGGCTCCGGGGCCAACGTCCTGACTTTC; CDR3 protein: CASSLWRGSGANVLTF
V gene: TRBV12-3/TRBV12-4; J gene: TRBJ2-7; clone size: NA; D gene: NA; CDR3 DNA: TGTGCCAGCAGTCCAAACCTAGGGGGCGAGCAGTACTTC; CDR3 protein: CASSPNLGGEQYF
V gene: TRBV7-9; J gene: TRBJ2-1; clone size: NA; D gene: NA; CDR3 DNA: TGTGCCAGCAGCTTAGTCATGGACAACAATGAGCAGTTCTTC; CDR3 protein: CASSLVMDNNEQFF
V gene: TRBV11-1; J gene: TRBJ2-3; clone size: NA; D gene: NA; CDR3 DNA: TGTGCCAGCAGCCATAGCACAGATACGCAGTATTTT; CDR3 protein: CASSHSTDTQYF
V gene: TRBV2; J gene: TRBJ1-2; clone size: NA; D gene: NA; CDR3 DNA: TGTGCCAGCAGTGAATTTACGGGATATGGCTACACCTTC; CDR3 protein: CASSEFTGYGYTF
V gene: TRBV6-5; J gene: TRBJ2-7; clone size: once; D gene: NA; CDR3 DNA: TGTGCCAGCAGTTACTCTCCCCTTACTCCCGAGCAGTACTTC; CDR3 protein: CASSYSPLTPEQYF
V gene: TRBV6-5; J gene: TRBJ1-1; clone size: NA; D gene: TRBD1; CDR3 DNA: TGTGCCAGCAGTTACTCCCGACAGGGGGGTACTGAAGCTTTCTTT; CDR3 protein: CASSYSRQGGTEAFF
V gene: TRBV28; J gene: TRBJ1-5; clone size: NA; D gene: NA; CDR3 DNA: TGTGCCAGCTCCCTCACTTTCGGGACTCATAGCAATCAGCCCCAGCATTTT; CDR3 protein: CASSLTFGTHSNQPQHF
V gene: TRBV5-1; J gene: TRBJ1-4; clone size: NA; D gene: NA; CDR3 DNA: TGCGCCAGCAGCACCGGACCTACCGGAGGTGAAAAACTGTTTTTT; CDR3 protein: CASSTGPTGGEKLFF
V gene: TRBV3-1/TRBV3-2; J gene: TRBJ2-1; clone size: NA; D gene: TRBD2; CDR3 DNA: TGTGCCAGCAGCCAGAGAACTAGCGGGGATTATTACAATGAGCAGTTCTTC; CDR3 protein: CASSQRTSGDYYNEQFF
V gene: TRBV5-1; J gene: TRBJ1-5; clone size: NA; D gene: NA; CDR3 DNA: TGCGCCAGCAGCTTGGTTGCGGGGCCCAGCCAGCCCCAGCATTTT; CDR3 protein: CASSLVAGPSQPQHF
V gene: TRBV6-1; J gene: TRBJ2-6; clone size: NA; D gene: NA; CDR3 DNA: TGTGCCAGCAGTGAACTGTCTGGGGCCAACGTCCTGACTTTC; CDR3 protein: CASSELSGANVLTF
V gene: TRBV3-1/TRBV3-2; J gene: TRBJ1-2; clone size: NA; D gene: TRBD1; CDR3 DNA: TGTGCCAGCAGCCAAGCGGGGACAGGGATATACTATGGCTACACCTTC; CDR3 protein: CASSQAGTGIYYGYTF
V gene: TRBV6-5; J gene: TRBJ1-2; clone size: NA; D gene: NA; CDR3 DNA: TGTGCCAGCAGATTCCTTGGACACAACTATGGCTACACCTTC; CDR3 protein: CASRFLGHNYGYTF
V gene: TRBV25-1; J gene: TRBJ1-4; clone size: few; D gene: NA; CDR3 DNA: TGTGCCAGCAGTGAGGGCAGGGGACGCGAAAAACTGTTTTTT; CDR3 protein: CASSEGRGREKLFF
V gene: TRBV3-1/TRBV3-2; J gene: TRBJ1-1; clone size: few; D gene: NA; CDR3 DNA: TGTGCCAGCAGCCAAGGGGGACACCTAAGGGTCACTGAAGCTTTCTTT; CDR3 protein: CASSQGGHLRVTEAFF
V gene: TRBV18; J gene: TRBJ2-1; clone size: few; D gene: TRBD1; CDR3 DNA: TGTGCCAGCTCATTACCGGCCGGGACAGGGGGCTTCGCTGAGCAGTTCTTC; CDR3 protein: CASSLPAGTGGFAEQFF
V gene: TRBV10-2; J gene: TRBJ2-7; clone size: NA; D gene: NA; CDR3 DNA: TGCGCCAGCAGTGAGTCTCGACACAGGGTATCCTACGAGCAGTACTTC; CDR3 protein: CASSESRHRVSYEQYF
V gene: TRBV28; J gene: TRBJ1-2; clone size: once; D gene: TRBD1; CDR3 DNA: TGTGCCAGCAGTTTCGGACAGGGGGCGGGTGGCTACACCTTC; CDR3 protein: CASSFGQGAGGYTF
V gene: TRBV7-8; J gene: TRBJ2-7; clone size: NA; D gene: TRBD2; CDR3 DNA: TGTGCCAGCAGCGCAGGATCTAGCGGGAGTCGCTACGAGCAGTACTTC; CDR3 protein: CASSAGSSGSRYEQYF
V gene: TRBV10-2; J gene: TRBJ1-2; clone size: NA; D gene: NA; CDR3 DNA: TGCGCCAGCAGTGAGTTCCTAGGACAGAGCTATGGCTACACCTTC; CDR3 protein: CASSEFLGQSYGYTF
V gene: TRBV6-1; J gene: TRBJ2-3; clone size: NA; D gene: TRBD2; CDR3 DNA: TGTGCCAGCAGTGTGACTAGCGGGGGGCCTGCAGATACGCAGTATTTT; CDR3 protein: CASSVTSGGPADTQYF
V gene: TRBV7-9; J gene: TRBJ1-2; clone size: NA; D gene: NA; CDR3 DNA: TGTGCCAGCAGCCACCTAGGTCCACAGGGTCGGGGCTACACCTTC; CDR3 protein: CASSHLGPQGRGYTF
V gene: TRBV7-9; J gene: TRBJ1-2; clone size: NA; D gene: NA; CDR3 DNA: TGTGCCAGCAGCTTGTGGGAGGACGACTATGGCTACACCTTC; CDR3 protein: CASSLWEDDYGYTF
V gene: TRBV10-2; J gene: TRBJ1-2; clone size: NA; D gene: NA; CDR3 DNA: TGCGCCAGCAGTGATTCAGTCCCCTCGATTAATATCGCCTATGGCTACACCTTC; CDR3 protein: CASSDSVPSINIAYGYTF
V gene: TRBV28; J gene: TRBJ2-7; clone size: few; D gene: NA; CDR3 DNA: TGTGCCAGCAGTTTGAGGACACTCTACGAGCAGTACTTC; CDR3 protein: CASSLRTLYEQYF
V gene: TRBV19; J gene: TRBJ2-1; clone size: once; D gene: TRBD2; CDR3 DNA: TGTGCCAGTGGTTTTACTAGCGGAACCCTGGGCAATGAGCAGTTCTTC; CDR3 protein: CASGFTSGTLGNEQFF
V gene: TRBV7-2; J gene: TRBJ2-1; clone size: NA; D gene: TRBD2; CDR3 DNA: TGTGCCAGCAGCTTAAGGAGCGGGAAGTACAATGAGCAGTTCTTC; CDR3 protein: CASSLRSGKYNEQFF
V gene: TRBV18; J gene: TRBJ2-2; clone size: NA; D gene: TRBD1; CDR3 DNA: TGTGCCAGCTCAGGAACGGGACAGCAGACCGGGGAGCTGTTTTTT; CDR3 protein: CASSGTGQQTGELFF
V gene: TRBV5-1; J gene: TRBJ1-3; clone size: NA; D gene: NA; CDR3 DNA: TGCGCCAGCAGCACCGGGGGGGCCGGGCTTACCTCTGGAAACACCATATATTTT; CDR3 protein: CASSTGGAGLTSGNTIYF
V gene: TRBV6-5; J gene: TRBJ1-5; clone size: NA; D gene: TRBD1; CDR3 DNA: TGTGCCAGCAGTCAATCGACAGGGAATCTCCAGCCCCAGCATTTT; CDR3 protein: CASSQSTGNLQPQHF
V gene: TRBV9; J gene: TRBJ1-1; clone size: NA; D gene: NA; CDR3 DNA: TGTGCCAGCAGCGTCGGAAGCGCCACTGAAGCTTTCTTT; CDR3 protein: CASSVGSATEAFF
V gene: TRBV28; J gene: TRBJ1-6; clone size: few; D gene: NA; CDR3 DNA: TGTGCCAGCAGTTTATGGTCCCCAGTTAATTCACCCCTCCACTTT; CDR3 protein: CASSLWSPVNSPLHF